These T cell receptor beta chains were read from a single sample in a study of early T cells in non-severe SARS-CoV-2 infection. TCRdb re-analysed the 5' RACE reads in MiXCR, keeping a single row per CDR3 protein. This sample has over 55,000 distinct CDR3 sequences; around 12% occur once, and the top ten carry approximately 2.6%. The source was whole blood, collected at baseline. The receptors were sampled from an adult who was a healthcare worker with PCR-confirmed SARS-CoV-2 infection or an uninfected control (not recorded which). The CDR3 runs from the conserved cysteine through the conserved F or W. The D gene is left open where the match is weak. A row's size may be missing; if present it is once, few, many or a size class.

TRBJ1-2,TRBV3-1,13,.,.,CASSRESAGGYTF,TGTGCCAGCAGCCGAGAAAGCGCAGGTGGCTACACCTTC
TRBJ2-3,TRBV11-2,14,few,.,CASSLDRSPDTQYF,TGTGCCAGCAGCTTAGATCGGAGCCCAGATACGCAGTATTTT
TRBJ2-1,TRBV20-1,11,.,.,CSARGQVEQFF,TGCAGTGCTAGAGGCCAGGTCGAGCAGTTCTTC
TRBJ2-7,TRBV5-1,13,few,TRBD2,CASSLIPGGEQYF,TGCGCCAGCAGCTTGATACCGGGAGGCGAGCAGTACTTC
TRBJ2-5,TRBV5-1,14,many,TRBD1,CASSSGQGRETQYF,TGCGCCAGCAGCAGCGGACAGGGGAGAGAGACCCAGTACTTC
TRBJ1-1,TRBV18,13,many,.,CASSPQVGTEAFF,TGTGCCAGCTCACCGCAGGTGGGCACTGAAGCTTTCTTT
TRBJ1-1,TRBV7-9,13,many,TRBD1,CASRSGGGTEAFF,TGTGCCAGCAGATCAGGGGGCGGCACTGAAGCTTTCTTT
TRBJ2-5,TRBV9,14,.,.,CASSRVGLQETQYF,TGTGCCAGCAGCCGCGTTGGCCTCCAAGAGACCCAGTACTTC
TRBJ1-1,TRBV18,16,medium-sized,.,CASSNGFRGMNTEAFF,TGTGCCAGCTCGAACGGGTTTCGGGGCATGAACACTGAAGCTTTCTTT
TRBJ1-2,TRBV12-3/TRBV12-4,19,few,.,CASSLARGRDTPSGYGYTF,TGTGCCAGCAGTTTAGCGCGTGGCAGGGACACCCCATCGGGCTATGGCTACACCTTC
TRBJ1-1,TRBV11-2,14,.,.,CASSGGLRNTEAFF,TGTGCCAGCAGCGGGGGCCTGCGGAACACTGAAGCTTTCTTT
TRBJ2-5,TRBV7-2,17,many,TRBD2,CASSLGLAGGPQETQYF,TGTGCCAGCAGCTTGGGACTAGCGGGGGGACCCCAAGAGACCCAGTACTTC
TRBJ1-5,TRBV20-1,15,.,TRBD1,CSARTGQHSNQPQHF,TGCAGTGCTAGAACGGGACAGCATAGCAATCAGCCCCAGCATTTT
TRBJ2-1,TRBV29-1,15,few,TRBD2,CSVSVSGGDFNEQFF,TGCAGCGTTTCCGTTAGCGGGGGCGATTTCAATGAGCAGTTCTTC
TRBJ1-1,TRBV28,14,many,.,CASSLQNAGTEAFF,TGTGCCAGCAGTTTACAGAACGCCGGGACTGAAGCTTTCTTT
TRBJ2-3,TRBV18,16,.,.,CASSPPGDLLGDTQYF,TGTGCCAGCTCACCACCGGGGGATCTATTAGGCGATACGCAGTATTTT
TRBJ1-1,TRBV5-1,14,many,.,CASSLTALNTEAFF,TGCGCCAGCAGCTTGACGGCCTTGAACACTGAAGCTTTCTTT
TRBJ1-6,TRBV19,13,.,.,CASHFGGNSPLHF,TGTGCCAGCCACTTCGGGGGAAATTCACCCCTCCACTTT
TRBJ2-5,TRBV29-1,12,many,.,CSVDIELETQYF,TGCAGCGTTGATATCGAGTTGGAGACCCAGTACTTC
TRBJ1-2,TRBV20-1,14,many,.,CSARDWDKGHGYTF,TGCAGTGCTAGAGATTGGGACAAGGGCCATGGCTACACCTTC
TRBJ2-2,TRBV11-2,13,many,.,CASSLDHTGELFF,TGTGCCAGCAGCTTAGACCATACCGGGGAGCTGTTTTTT
TRBJ2-6,TRBV6-1,17,few,.,CASSDPRRFSGANVLTF,TGTGCCAGCAGCGACCCCAGACGGTTCTCTGGGGCCAACGTCCTGACTTTC
TRBJ2-2,TRBV11-2,15,many,.,CASSRSTSNTGELFF,TGTGCCAGCAGCCGATCGACAAGTAACACCGGGGAGCTGTTTTTT
TRBJ1-6,TRBV3-1,17,.,TRBD1,CASSRGTGLKLNSPLHF,TGTGCCAGCAGCCGGGGGACAGGCCTAAAACTCAATTCACCCCTCCACTTT
TRBJ1-2,TRBV29-1,12,many,.,CSVLDGVYGYTF,TGCAGCGTCCTAGACGGAGTCTATGGCTACACCTTC
TRBJ2-7,TRBV4-3,18,.,.,CASSQERPQTVSFYEQYF,TGCGCCAGCAGCCAAGAGCGACCTCAGACGGTATCTTTCTACGAGCAGTACTTC
TRBJ2-7,TRBV6-6,14,.,TRBD1,CASSHYRGLYEQYF,TGTGCCAGCAGTCACTACAGGGGGCTATACGAGCAGTACTTC
TRBJ2-7,TRBV7-2,15,few,.,CASSVGGQSLYEQYF,TGTGCCAGCAGCGTTGGGGGGCAGAGCCTTTACGAGCAGTACTTC
TRBJ2-7,TRBV28,15,.,.,CASSSPGGATYEQYF,TGTGCCAGCAGTTCCCCTGGCGGGGCCACCTACGAGCAGTACTTC
TRBJ2-3,TRBV2,11,.,.,CASSTTDTQYF,TGTGCCAGCAGTACCACAGATACGCAGTATTTT
TRBJ1-1,TRBV5-1,13,.,.,CASRSQGYTEAFF,TGCGCCAGCAGGTCTCAGGGTTACACTGAAGCTTTCTTT
TRBJ2-2,TRBV5-1,15,.,TRBD1,CASKRGQSNTGELFF,TGCGCCAGCAAAAGGGGACAGTCGAACACCGGGGAGCTGTTTTTT
TRBJ2-7,TRBV6-6,14,few,TRBD1,CASAWGQGVGEQYF,TGTGCCAGTGCATGGGGACAGGGGGTTGGAGAGCAGTACTTC
TRBJ1-2,TRBV6-5,14,many,TRBD1,CASRGTEGSGSYTF,TGTGCCAGCCGAGGGACAGAAGGATCAGGCAGCTACACCTTC
TRBJ2-3,TRBV20-1,14,many,.,CSARDFSSPDTQYF,TGCAGTGCTAGAGATTTTAGCTCGCCAGATACACAGTATTTT
TRBJ2-7,TRBV20-1,13,.,.,CSAGQPNSYEQYF,TGCAGTGCAGGACAGCCCAATTCCTACGAGCAGTACTTC
TRBJ1-5,TRBV6-2/TRBV6-3,14,many,.,CASSYSTENQPQHF,TGTGCCAGCAGTTACTCGACGGAAAATCAGCCCCAGCATTTT
TRBJ1-1,TRBV18,15,.,.,CASSRSTGGNTEAFF,TGTGCCAGCTCACGGTCGACAGGTGGGAACACTGAAGCTTTCTTT
TRBJ1-2,TRBV20-1,10,many,.,CSAVSYGYTF,TGCAGTGCTGTCAGCTATGGCTACACCTTC
TRBJ1-5,TRBV6-6,14,many,TRBD1,CASSYPTGNQPQHF,TGTGCCAGCAGTTACCCGACAGGGAATCAGCCCCAGCATTTT
TRBJ1-1,TRBV5-5,14,.,.,CASSPEDSNTEAFF,TGTGCCAGCAGCCCCGAGGACAGCAACACTGAAGCTTTCTTT
TRBJ2-1,TRBV28,16,.,.,CASSLSGSSSYNEQFF,TGTGCCAGCAGTTTGTCCGGGTCGAGCTCCTACAATGAGCAGTTCTTC
TRBJ1-1,TRBV5-6,14,few,.,CASSLGAGRVEAFF,TGTGCCAGCAGCTTGGGGGCAGGGAGGGTTGAAGCTTTCTTT
TRBJ1-3,TRBV4-1,17,.,.,CASSQARTGRAGNTIYF,TGCGCCAGCAGCCAAGCCCGAACGGGGCGGGCTGGAAACACCATATATTTT
TRBJ1-6,TRBV5-1,14,.,.,CASSSGTENSPLHF,TGCGCCAGCAGCTCCGGGACGGAGAATTCACCCCTCCACTTT